This TCR beta chain is drawn from a study of Graves' ophthalmopathy and Graves' hyperthyroidism. Trimming cost V 0 bases and J 1 base; bases outside gene matches: 2. This CDR3 has 15 amino acids. Germline values: CDR1 SGHRS, CDR2 YFSETQ. Amplification of the TCR beta CDR3 regions used RNA transcripts (as template). First-round RT-PCR employed HTBI primers, with a second-round multiplex PCR after it. TCRdb reprocessed the multiplex PCR reads with MiXCR, giving one entry per CDR3 protein. The table records approximately 700,000 distinct CDR3 sequences, 35% to 45% of them present only once. The chain carries TRBV5-1 and TRBJ2-5; TRBD1 aligns across 8 bases. This receptor was obtained from an adult man with Graves' ophthalmopathy. Sequencing was carried out using peripheral blood. The CDR3 DNA follows: TGCGCCAGCAGCTTGGGGGACAGGAGCCAAGAGACCCAGTACTTC. It yields the protein CASSLGDRSQETQYF.